This TCR beta chain was identified in a study of T-cell reconstitution after alpha-beta-depleted transplantation in children. A library of TCRbeta sequences, prepared with unique molecular identifiers, was generated. TCRdb fed the PCR reads into MiXCR, producing one record per CDR3 protein. In the table there are about 220,000 distinct CDR3 sequences, approximately 17% of which are singletons. V dropped 3 bases and J dropped 3 bases, with 9 bases sitting between them. CDR3 length: 13 residues. Study observations and caveats: As was reported, about two months after transplant, alpha-beta T cells came from several hundred expanded graft clones. Day-60 TCRbeta diversity that was high in some patients was derived from surviving recipient T cells and thymic progenitors. Diversity and T-cell counts at one year after transplant derived mostly from new T cells.

Turning to this clonotype: Antigen specificity is unknown.

Here the sequenced sample was PBMCs, mostly from graft donor cells, taken 360 days after TCRalphabeta/CD19-depleted stem cell transplant. This TCR was sampled from a male patient aged 2-9 years who had a stem cell transplant for acute lymphoblastic leukemia, so the T cells may come from the graft donor. The rearrangement uses TRBV12-3 or TRBV12-4 and TRBJ2-7, with D unresolved. CDR3 DNA: TGTGCCAGCAGTTTGGAAACGATCTACGAGCAGTACTTC. Amino acid sequence: CASSLETIYEQYF.